This T cell receptor (beta chain) was documented in a study of shared clonotypes between healthy human individuals. CD4+ cells yielded CD45RA+ naive and CD45RA-negative memory subsets. Germline V gives CDR1 SGHDT, CDR2 YYEEEE. J was trimmed by 6 bases and V by 5 bases; bases with no gene match: 11. There are 15 residues in the CDR3. The data were produced by immunoSEQ multiplex PCR, yet TCRdb's version contains in-frame clones alone and is incomplete. The sample includes about 960,000 clones, 60% to 85% seen only once; the top ten take roughly 1.5%. Sequenced sample: memory CD4+ T cells sorted from blood. Noted subset: CD45RA-negative fraction. This TCR came from a man between 18 and 35 years old in good health. The chain employs TRBV5-6 and TRBJ2-7; 10 bases line up with TRBD1. CDR3 region: CASRRTTGGEAEQYF. The CDR3 DNA sequence: TGTGCCAGCAGGCGGACGACAGGGGGCGAGGCCGAGCAGTACTTC.